These 21 T cell receptor beta chains share one sample of origin, sequenced in a study of blood T cell repertoires in COVID-19. Profiled with immunoSEQ multiplex PCR; TCRdb holds only in-frame clones, not every one. There are 60,000 or so clones in the sample; about nine tenths occur only once, and roughly 8% lies in the top ten. The sample comprised peripheral blood. Every receptor here comes from a human donor with active COVID-19. The donor label of this sample is uncertain.

This rearrangement joins TRBV2 to TRBJ2-2; 8 bases line up with TRBD2. Germline CDR1 is SNHLY and CDR2 is FYNNEI. This CDR3 spans 15 amino acids. V was clipped by 6 bases and J by 7 bases; unmatched bases: 10. CDR3 protein: CASRGFTGGSGELFF. CDR3 DNA: TGTGCCAGCAGGGGCTTTACGGGAGGGAGCGGGGAGCTGTTTTTT.

This chain uses TRBV6-2 or TRBV6-3 with TRBJ1-1, with a tentative D call TRBD1 (6 bases). Trimming took 2 bases from V and 0 from J, leaving 16 bases between them. CDR3 length equals 17 residues. Germline CDR1 is MNHEY and CDR2 is SVGEGT. The DNA of the CDR3 is TGTGCCAGCAGTTACCCGGGAACAGGGATTATGAACACTGAAGCTTTCTTT. Amino acid sequence: CASSYPGTGIMNTEAFF.

The chain is built from TRBV5-4 and TRBJ2-2, with TRBD1 matching over 7 bases. Germline V gives CDR1 SGHNT, CDR2 YYREEE (reference sequence). J lost 6 bases, V lost 0 bases, and 2 bases had no gene match. This CDR3 region has 14 residues. CDR3 DNA: TGTGCCAGCAGCTTGGACAGGGGTGCCGGGGAGCTGTTTTTT. It specifies CASSLDRGAGELFF.

The rearrangement links TRBV5-6 to TRBJ2-2, with TRBD1 matching 9 bases. The CDR3 length is 14 residues. V shed 2 bases and J 5 bases; nucleotides not matched to a gene: 1. Germline V gives CDR1 SGHDT, CDR2 YYEEEE. CDR3 region: CASSFGTGTGELFF. As DNA, the CDR3 is TGTGCCAGCAGCTTTGGGACAGGGACCGGGGAGCTGTTTTTT. Variable domain in full (rest from reference TRBV5-6 and TRBJ2-2): DAGVTQSPTHLIKTRGQQVTLRCSPKSGHDTVSWYQQALGQGPQFIFQYYEEEERQRGNFPDRFSGHQFPNYSSELNVNALLLGDSALYLCASSFGTGTGELFFGEGSRLTVL.

V is TRBV19 and J is TRBJ2-3; a possible D gene is TRBD1 (6 bases). The CDR3 contains 15 residues. V was cut by 4 bases and J by 1 base, with 12 bases left in between. CDR1 is LNHDA, CDR2 SQIVND, per germline (reference sequence). The CDR3 nucleotides read TGTGCCAGTAGTAAACAGGGTGGGGGCACAGATACGCAGTATTTT. Translating it yields CASSKQGGGTDTQYF.

V gene TRBV27 combines with J gene TRBJ1-6, with D possibly being TRBD1 (5 bases). V lost 3 bases, J lost 5 bases, and 11 bases lay in between. Germline V CDR1 and CDR2: MNHEY, SMNVEV (reference sequence). The CDR3 is made up of 15 amino acids. Here the CDR3 DNA reads TGTGCCAGCAGTTTTAAAAGGGGTAATAATTCACCCCTCCACTTT. It encodes CASSFKRGNNSPLHF.

V and J are TRBV12-2 and TRBJ2-2; TRBD1 is the table's D call, not checked against the DNA. TRBV12-2 is an annotated pseudogene. The CDR3 runs to 21 residues. CDR3 region: CASRFRSHLGAQGRGTGELFF. CDR3 DNA sequence: TGTGCAAGTCGCTTCCGTTCTCATCTAGGGGCTCAGGGAAGGGGCACCGGGGAGCTGTTTTTT.

V gene TRBV15 combines with J gene TRBJ1-4, with D possibly being TRBD1 (5 bases). Germline lookup yields CDR1 LNHNV and CDR2 YYDKDF (reference sequence). The CDR3 is made up of 17 amino acids. V lost 0 bases and J lost 0, with 11 bases in between. This CDR3 is CATSRDRGRATNEKLFF. The CDR3 DNA reads as TGTGCCACCAGCAGAGATAGGGGCAGGGCAACTAATGAAAAACTGTTTTTT.

The gene calls are TRBV28 and TRBJ1-5, with 7 bases that match TRBD1. The CDR3 sequence is 18 residues long. CDR1 and CDR2 from the germline V gene are MDHEN and SYDVKM. The V segment lost 4 bases and the J segment 2 bases; nucleotides outside the gene matches: 14. CDR3 loop: CASSSTYGQARGNQPQHF. The CDR3 DNA reads as TGTGCCAGCAGTTCAACCTACGGACAGGCCCGGGGCAATCAGCCCCAGCATTTT.

This clone was counted between two and nine times. This chain links TRBV2 with TRBJ2-7; D may be TRBD1 (5 bases). V was shortened by 3 bases and J by 0 bases, with 6 bases between the two germline ends. In germline, CDR1 is SNHLY, CDR2 FYNNEI. This CDR3 has 13 residues. This chain's CDR3 is CASSDDSSYEQYF. Here the CDR3 DNA reads TGTGCCAGCAGTGACGACAGCTCCTACGAGCAGTACTTC.

This sequence joins TRBV6-2 or TRBV6-3 and TRBJ1-2; D not certain. CDR1 is MNHEY, CDR2 SVGEGT, per germline. CDR3 length equals 13 residues. Trimming pared 0 bases from V and 9 bases from J, leaving 11 bases between. CDR3 sequence reads: CASSYSPTVRYTF. DNA for the CDR3: TGTGCCAGCAGTTACTCTCCCACTGTGCGCTACACCTTC.

This chain links TRBV14 with TRBJ2-5; 7 bases map to TRBD2. The CDR3 runs to 15 residues. The germline V gene has CDR1 SGHDN and CDR2 FVKESK. V shed 4 bases, J shed 4 bases, and the junction held 9 bases outside the gene matches. CDR3 bases: TGTGCCAGCAGCCCGGGACTACGGGGACCAGAGACCCAGTACTTC. Protein sequence: CASSPGLRGPETQYF.

V is TRBV28 and J is TRBJ2-5, with D possibly being TRBD1 (5 bases). V lost 5 bases, J lost 2 bases, and 15 bases lay in between. CDR1 MDHEN and CDR2 SYDVKM come from the germline V gene. The CDR3 extends over 15 amino acids. The CDR3 DNA follows: TGTGCCAGCAGTCTGGCAGGGCCTAAACAAGAGACCCAGTACTTC. Its protein is CASSLAGPKQETQYF.

The chain uses TRBV18 and TRBJ1-6; 12 nucleotides line up with TRBD1. Trimming cost V 3 bases and J 7 bases; bases outside gene matches: 4. CDR1 is KGHSH, CDR2 LQKENI, per germline. The CDR3 is made up of 16 amino acids. The CDR3 here is CASSPGTGGENSPLHF. The CDR3 DNA reads as TGTGCCAGCTCACCCGGGACAGGGGGCGAGAATTCACCCCTCCACTTT.

The chain recombines TRBV6-1 with TRBJ2-7, with a tentative D call TRBD1 (6 bases). Per germline, CDR1 MNHNS and CDR2 SASEGT. This CDR3 has 14 amino acids. V dropped 0 bases and J dropped 1 base, with 7 bases sitting between them. In DNA form, the CDR3 reads TGTGCCAGCAGTGAAGCACAGGGATCCTACGAGCAGTACTTC. Translation gives CASSEAQGSYEQYF.

This clone appeared once. The V gene is TRBV27, the J gene TRBJ2-1, with unresolved D. This CDR3 has 14 residues. Trimming took off 3 bases at V and 5 bases at J, with 11 bases between the two ends. Germline V gene lookup returns CDR1 MNHEY and CDR2 SMNVEV (reference sequence). CDR3 in DNA: TGTGCCAGCAGTTTTCGGCAGGATAACAATGAGCAGTTCTTC. This translates into CASSFRQDNNEQFF.

The chain links TRBV7-2 to TRBJ2-5; 7 bases fit TRBD1. Germline loops: CDR1 SGHTA, CDR2 FQGNSA. The CDR3 covers 16 residues. V lost 2 bases and J lost 4; bases outside the gene matches: 10. CDR3 sequence reads: CASSLHGTAARETQYF. CDR3 nucleotide sequence: TGTGCCAGCAGCTTACACGGGACAGCGGCAAGAGAGACCCAGTACTTC.

The chain has TRBV21-1 and TRBJ2-7; TRBD2 was called by the table and not checked on the DNA. TRBV21-1 constitutes a pseudogene. The CDR3 loop spans 18 amino acids. Here the CDR3 reads CASSKVGLAGGSSYEQYF. In DNA, the CDR3 is TGTGCCAGCAGCAAAGTGGGGCTAGCGGGTGGTAGCTCCTACGAGCAGTACTTC.

This clone has only one observation. The CDR3: CAWCAPDRDDTEAFF. CDR3 sequence (DNA): TGTGCCTGGTGTGCGCCGGACAGGGACGACACTGAAGCTTTCTTT. This sequence joins TRBV30 and TRBJ1-1; TRBD1 agrees at 8 bases. This CDR3 is built from 15 residues. Losses at the gene ends were 5 bases for V and 3 bases for J; bases not matched to a gene: 11. Germline CDR1 reads GTSNPN; CDR2 reads SVGIG (reference sequence).

The chain links TRBV5-4 to TRBJ1-1; TRBD1 agrees at 10 bases. Germline trimming cut 0 bases from V and 3 bases from J; bases unmatched to any gene: 5. CDR3 length: 16 amino acids. CDR1 is SGHNT, CDR2 YYREEE, per germline (reference sequence). The CDR3 region is CASSLGQGAQYTEAFF. CDR3 coding DNA: TGTGCCAGCAGCTTGGGACAGGGGGCCCAGTACACTGAAGCTTTCTTT.

This clone is a singleton in its sample. V gene TRBV2 combines with J gene TRBJ2-1, with TRBD1 as a possible D gene (6 bases). The V end was cut by 4 bases, the J end by 4 bases, with 20 bases between. Looked up from germline, CDR1 is SNHLY and CDR2 is FYNNEI. The CDR3 spans 17 residues. The DNA for the CDR3 is TGTGCCAGCAGTGTCCGCCTAGGGGGACCGCGGTACAATGAGCAGTTCTTC. This sequence encodes CASSVRLGGPRYNEQFF.